Following are 24 T cell receptor beta chains from one sample sequenced in a study of identical twins. Each CDR3 protein gets one entry after TCRdb re-called the 5' RACE reads with MiXCR. This sample has 400,000 to 650,000 distinct CDR3 sequences, with less than 25% found just once. The same sample was also used in a study of T cells expressing NK-cell markers.

The sample taken for sequencing was CD4+ T cells sorted from blood. These receptors all stem from a young woman in good health.

This clonotype was recorded many times. The chain couples TRBV12-3 or TRBV12-4 to TRBJ1-1, with D perhaps TRBD1 (5 bases). The CDR3 covers 18 residues. Trimming took off 1 base at V and 1 base at J, with 19 bases between the two ends. The CDR3 nucleotides are TGTGCCAGCAGTTTAGTCTCTCCCCGGTTCGGGACGAACACTGAAGCTTTCTTT. Protein: CASSLVSPRFGTNTEAFF.

This clonotype was counted a few times. J is TRBJ2-7 and V is TRBV19; no definite D call. Per germline, CDR1 LNHDA and CDR2 SQIVND (reference sequence). CDR3 size: 12 residues. The V gene lost 7 bases and the J gene lost 4 bases, with 11 bases spanning the gap. Written as DNA, the CDR3 is TGTGCCAGTATGGGAACGGTTTACGAGCAGTACTTC. It specifies CASMGTVYEQYF.

In its sample, this clonotype was seen a few times. The chain has TRBV18 and TRBJ2-1; 9 bases agree with TRBD2. With 5 bases clipped from V and 10 bases from J, the junction kept 9 bases outside the gene matches. This CDR3 comprises 14 residues. The germline CDR1 and CDR2 sequences are KGHSH and LQKENI. In nucleotides, the CDR3 is TGTGCCAGCTCAGATACTAGCGGGTACCGGGAGCAGTTCTTC. It encodes CASSDTSGYREQFF.

The rearrangement uses TRBV7-2 and TRBJ2-1, with 9 bases fitting TRBD2. CDR1 SGHTA and CDR2 FQGNSA come from the germline V gene. The CDR3 is 14 amino acids. V dropped 3 bases and J dropped 9; count of bases not matched to a gene: 6. CDR3 sequence (DNA): TGTGCCAGCAGCTTGGCGGGAGGGCGCACTGAGCAGTTCTTC. Amino acids: CASSLAGGRTEQFF.

This clonotype was found a few times. The chain links TRBV12-3 or TRBV12-4 to TRBJ2-1; D possibly corresponds to TRBD1 (6 bases). This CDR3 is built from 16 residues. V gave up 10 bases and J gave up 4 bases, with 23 bases separating them. CDR3 sequence reads: CATSVVGTSLYNEQFF. CDR3 in DNA: TGTGCCACATCTGTCGTAGGGACAAGTCTTTACAATGAGCAGTTCTTC.

This clonotype has a handful of counts. The chain uses TRBV20-1 and TRBJ2-4; D gene unclear. Germline V gene sequence: CDR1 DFQATT, CDR2 SNEGSKA (reference sequence). The CDR3 covers 13 residues. V was cut by 5 bases and J by 6 bases, with 14 bases left in between. CDR3 sequence: CSAPGPLGNIQYF. CDR3 DNA sequence: TGCAGTGCTCCCGGGCCCCTGGGAAACATTCAGTACTTC.

This clonotype came up many times. This sequence joins TRBV9 and TRBJ2-5, with D perhaps matching TRBD1 or TRBD2 (5 bases each). CDR1 is SGDLS and CDR2 is YYNGEE in the germline V gene. CDR3 length: 13 amino acids. The ends were cut back, 5 bases at V and 1 base at J, with 9 bases in the middle. CDR3 DNA sequence: TGTGCCAGCAGGGGACGCAGCCAAGAGACCCAGTACTTC. Amino acids: CASRGRSQETQYF.

The V gene is TRBV5-5, the J gene TRBJ1-1; possible D gene TRBD1, 6 bases. The germline gives CDR1 SGHKS, CDR2 YYEKEE (reference sequence). The CDR3 length is 13 residues. The ends were cut back, 4 bases at V and 5 bases at J, with 12 bases in the middle. In DNA, the CDR3 is TGTGCCAGCAGCGTAACAGGGACGACTGAAGCTTTCTTT. Its translation is CASSVTGTTEAFF.

The rearrangement joins TRBV25-1 to TRBJ1-5; maybe TRBD1 (6 bases). The CDR3 loop spans 14 amino acids. Trimming left V 5 bases short and J 7 bases short, with 15 bases between. The germline CDR1 and CDR2 sequences are MGHDK and SYGVNS. CDR3 residues: CASSSWGQGQPQHF. For the CDR3, the DNA is TGTGCCAGCAGTAGCTGGGGGCAGGGGCAGCCCCAGCATTTT.

The chain uses TRBV10-3 and TRBJ1-1; D not resolved. Trimming cost V 6 bases and J 0 bases, with 5 bases left between them. The germline V gene encodes CDR1 ENHRY and CDR2 SYGVKD. The length of the CDR3 is 12 residues. This CDR3 is CAISDMNTEAFF. The CDR3 nucleotides read TGTGCCATCAGCGACATGAACACTGAAGCTTTCTTT.

This clonotype turned up a few times. The rearrangement joins TRBV15 to TRBJ1-5, with D hard to call. CDR1 and CDR2 from the germline V gene are LNHNV and YYDKDF (reference sequence). V was pared by 1 base and J by 6 bases, with 7 bases between. CDR3 length equals 13 residues. CDR3 nucleotide sequence: TGTGCCACCAGCAGAGGGGAGGGTCAGCCCCAGCATTTT. This gives the protein CATSRGEGQPQHF.

Only a few counts were recorded for this clonotype. V gene TRBV12-3 or TRBV12-4 combines with J gene TRBJ1-2; TRBD1 might be the D (6 bases). The CDR3 is 15 residues long. V was shortened by 6 bases and J by 8 bases, with 22 bases between the two germline ends. CDR3 in DNA: TGTGCCAGCAGCGGGGGGCCCCATGTCAACCAGGGCTACACCTTC. This gives the protein CASSGGPHVNQGYTF.

This clonotype has just a few counts. The chain uses TRBV5-6 and TRBJ2-7, with unresolved D. Germline CDR1 SGHDT, CDR2 YYEEEE. Trimming stripped 2 bases from V and 5 bases from J, with 8 bases between. There are 12 residues in the CDR3. For the CDR3, the DNA is TGTGCCAGCAGCTTTCCTCTCGACGAGCAGTACTTC. Protein sequence: CASSFPLDEQYF.

Many counts were recorded for this clonotype. V and J are TRBV12-3 or TRBV12-4 and TRBJ1-1; maybe TRBD1 (5 bases). V lost 3 bases and J 0 bases, leaving 17 bases between the germline ends. The CDR3 spans 17 residues. The DNA of the CDR3 is TGTGCCAGCAGTTTTGCCGACGACAGACTAATGAACACTGAAGCTTTCTTT. Translation gives CASSFADDRLMNTEAFF.

This clonotype was seen many times. The junction does not match germline at one end; this may be a read error. The V and J genes are TRBV7-9 and TRBJ1-1; D uncertain. This CDR3 region has 12 residues. Germline loops: CDR1 SEHNR, CDR2 FQNEAQ (reference sequence). CDR3 in amino acids: CASSFQGTEAFF. Here the CDR3 DNA reads TGCGCCAGCAGCTTTCAAGGCACTGAAGCTTTCTTT.

The V call is TRBV7-6, the J call TRBJ2-1; D remains ambiguous. Germline CDR1 and CDR2: SGHVS and FNYEAQ. V was cut by 1 base and J by 9 bases, with 13 bases left in between. The CDR3 length is 14 residues. The CDR3 region has the DNA TGTGCCAGCAGCTTAGTTTCCAGCCTGGGTGAGCAGTTCTTC. It specifies CASSLVSSLGEQFF.

This clonotype is a singleton in its sample. The CDR3 reads CASRPTISGVGNEQFF. The CDR3 DNA sequence: TGTGCCAGCAGACCCACGATTAGCGGGGTTGGAAATGAGCAGTTCTTC. V is TRBV27 and J is TRBJ2-1; 8 nucleotides match TRBD2. The germline CDR1 and CDR2 sequences are MNHEY and SMNVEV (reference sequence). The CDR3 covers 16 residues. The ends lost 6 bases at V and 7 bases at J; junction bases unmatched: 14.

This chain uses TRBV6-1 with TRBJ1-1; the D gene is possibly TRBD1 (6 bases). Germline V gene sequence: CDR1 MNHNS, CDR2 SASEGT. The CDR3 is made up of 13 amino acids. V was pared by 6 bases and J by 5 bases, with 13 bases between. CDR3 sequence: CASRQGSSTEAFF. CDR3 DNA: TGTGCCAGCAGACAGGGAAGCAGTACTGAAGCTTTCTTT.

This clonotype has a handful of counts. V usage is TRBV10-3 and J usage is TRBJ2-5; D unclear. CDR3 length equals 12 residues. Germline V gene lookup returns CDR1 ENHRY and CDR2 SYGVKD. V gave up 3 bases and J gave up 5 bases, with 7 bases separating them. The DNA of the CDR3 is TGTGCCATCAGTGAAAATCGGGAGACCCAGTACTTC. It codes for CAISENRETQYF.

This clonotype has more than one count but fewer than ten. The rearrangement joins TRBV20-1 to TRBJ2-1, with no clear D. Trimming stripped 5 bases from V and 7 bases from J, with 9 bases between. This CDR3 spans 11 amino acids. Germline CDR1 reads DFQATT; CDR2 reads SNEGSKA (reference sequence). The CDR3 region is CSAFAGNEQFF. DNA for the CDR3: TGCAGTGCTTTCGCTGGGAATGAGCAGTTCTTC.

This clonotype has just a few counts. The chain joins TRBV20-1 to TRBJ1-1, with D maybe TRBD1 (5 bases). The CDR3 is 14 residues long. V lost 5 bases, J lost 0 bases, and 13 bases lay in between. Germline values: CDR1 DFQATT, CDR2 SNEGSKA (reference sequence). The CDR3 DNA sequence: TGCAGTGCTGGGAGACAGACACTGAACACTGAAGCTTTCTTT. As protein: CSAGRQTLNTEAFF.

The chain recombines TRBV23-1 with TRBJ2-1; the D is unclear. TRBV23-1 is an open reading frame whose function is uncertain. Trimming took 2 bases from V and 2 from J, leaving 10 bases between them. The CDR3 consists of 15 residues. DNA of the CDR3: TGCGCCAGCAGTCAAGCTGGCAGTCCCTACAATGAGCAGTTCTTC. Protein product: CASSQAGSPYNEQFF.

The J gene is TRBJ2-1, the V gene TRBV29-1; D gene ambiguous. Trimming cost V 6 bases and J 2 bases, with 8 bases left between them. The CDR3 length is 12 residues. Per germline, CDR1 SQVTM and CDR2 ANQGSEA. DNA of the CDR3: TGCAGCGTATCTAGTGCCTACAATGAGCAGTTCTTC. Translating gives CSVSSAYNEQFF.

The V gene is TRBV12-3 or TRBV12-4, the J gene TRBJ1-2; D gene ambiguous. The CDR3 is 11 residues long. V lost 5 bases and J lost 8, with 9 bases in between. This CDR3 is CASSQRAGYTF. In DNA form, the CDR3 reads TGTGCCAGCAGTCAGAGAGCGGGCTACACCTTC.